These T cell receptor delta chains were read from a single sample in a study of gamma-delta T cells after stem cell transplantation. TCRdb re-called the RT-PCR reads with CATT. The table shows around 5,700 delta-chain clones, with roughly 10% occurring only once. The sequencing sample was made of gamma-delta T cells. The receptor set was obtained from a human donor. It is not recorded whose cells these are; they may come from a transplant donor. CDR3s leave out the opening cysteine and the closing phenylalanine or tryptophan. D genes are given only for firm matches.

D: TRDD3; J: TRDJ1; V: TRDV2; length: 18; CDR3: ACDTGGPGGYGVWTDKLI
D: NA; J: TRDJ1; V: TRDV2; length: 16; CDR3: ACDTVDPTGRNTDKLI
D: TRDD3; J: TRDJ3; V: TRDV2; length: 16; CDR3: ACDPLGDPGWDTRQMF
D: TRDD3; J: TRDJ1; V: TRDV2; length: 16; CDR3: ACDVLGDSGPDTDKLI
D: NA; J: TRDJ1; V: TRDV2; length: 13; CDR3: ACDTVGGGADKLI
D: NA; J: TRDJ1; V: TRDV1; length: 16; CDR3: ALGELDPLGTGGDNLI
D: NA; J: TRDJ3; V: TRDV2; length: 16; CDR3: ACDTGVLLPWDTRQMF
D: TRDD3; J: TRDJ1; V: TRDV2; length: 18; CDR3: ACDTAARGVLGEDTDKLI
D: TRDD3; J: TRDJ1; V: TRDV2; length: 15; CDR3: ACDTLLGGPYTDKLI
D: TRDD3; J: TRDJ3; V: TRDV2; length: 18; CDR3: ACDPTGGTSNEWDTRQMF
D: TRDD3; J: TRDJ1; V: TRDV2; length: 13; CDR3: ACDTWGTHGDKLI
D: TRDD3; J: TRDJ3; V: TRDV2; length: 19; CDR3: ACDTATGGYEHSWDTRQMF
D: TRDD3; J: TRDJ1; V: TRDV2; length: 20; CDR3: ACDTIGSHPVLGDPYTDKLI
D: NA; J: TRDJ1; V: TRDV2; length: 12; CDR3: ACDTVGGTDKLI
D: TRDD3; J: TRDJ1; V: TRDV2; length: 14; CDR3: ACDTLGDTWTDKLI
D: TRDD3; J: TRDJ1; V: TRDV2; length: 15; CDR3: ACDTILGDTLPDKLI
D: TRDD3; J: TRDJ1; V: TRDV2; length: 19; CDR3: ACDTVLRSILGDTGTDKPI
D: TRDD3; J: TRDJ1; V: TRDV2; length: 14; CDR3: ARDTLLGDDTDKLI
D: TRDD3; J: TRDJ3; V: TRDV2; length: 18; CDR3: ACDTVRTGGSSWDTRQMF
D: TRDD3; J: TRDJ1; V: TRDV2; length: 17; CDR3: ACDTIGGTGGQYTDKLI
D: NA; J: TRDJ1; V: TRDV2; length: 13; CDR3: ACEALLRDTDKLI
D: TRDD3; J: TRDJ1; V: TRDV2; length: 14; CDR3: ACDTVGGGHLDKLI
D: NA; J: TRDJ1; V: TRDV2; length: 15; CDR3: ACDPVSGEGDTDKLI
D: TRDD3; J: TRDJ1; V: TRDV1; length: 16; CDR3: ALGDPLYWGIRGDNLI
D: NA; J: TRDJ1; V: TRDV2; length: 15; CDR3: ACDPLSVEYPTDKLI
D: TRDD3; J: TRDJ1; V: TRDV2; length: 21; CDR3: ACDSPFLSANTGGYEPKDKLI
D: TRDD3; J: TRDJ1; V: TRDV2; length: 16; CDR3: ACDTLLGDPGGTDKLI